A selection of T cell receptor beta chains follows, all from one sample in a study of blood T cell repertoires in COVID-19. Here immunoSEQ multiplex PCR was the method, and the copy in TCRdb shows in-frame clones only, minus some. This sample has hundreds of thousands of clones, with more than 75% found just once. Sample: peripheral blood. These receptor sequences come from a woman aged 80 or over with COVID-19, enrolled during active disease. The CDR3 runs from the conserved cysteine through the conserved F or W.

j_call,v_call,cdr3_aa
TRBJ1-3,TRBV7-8,CASSLGGTGFGNTIYF
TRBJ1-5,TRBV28,CASSSLPGTGGQPQHF
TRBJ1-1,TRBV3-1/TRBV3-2,CASSQLGQGTEAFF
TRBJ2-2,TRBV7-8,CASSLPGVYTGELFF
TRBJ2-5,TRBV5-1,CASSFGQPETQYF
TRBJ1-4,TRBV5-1,CASRPEDYRTNEKLFF
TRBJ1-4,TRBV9,CASSVAGGLGEKLFF
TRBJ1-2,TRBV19,CASSTSGQGSTDYGYTF
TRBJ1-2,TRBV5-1,CASSPRDRAGYGYTF
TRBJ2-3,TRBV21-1,CASIRRWGGGTDTQYF
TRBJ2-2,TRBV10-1,CASRQGASGELFF
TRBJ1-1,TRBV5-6,CASATFNTEAFF
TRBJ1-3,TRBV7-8,CASSLGTGGSGNTIYF
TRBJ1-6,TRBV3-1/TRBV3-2,CASSSDRGESPLHF
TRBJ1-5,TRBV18,CASSPVAQGLLPQHF
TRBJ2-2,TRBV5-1,CASSVGSNTGELFF
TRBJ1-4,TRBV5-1,CASSLGGQGEKLFF
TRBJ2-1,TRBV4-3,CASSQAGSSSYNEQFF
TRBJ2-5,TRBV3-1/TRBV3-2,CASRTSGGRETQYF
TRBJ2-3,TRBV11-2,CASTLAGGRYTDTQYF
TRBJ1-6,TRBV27,CASSSPGGYNSPLHF
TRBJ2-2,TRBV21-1,CASSKGKGASTGELFF
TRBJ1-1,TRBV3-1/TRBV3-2,CASSPDRGNTEAFF
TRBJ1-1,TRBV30,CAWSVRAEGAEAFF
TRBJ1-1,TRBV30,CAWRTGTNTEAFF
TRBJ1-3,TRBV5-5,CASSRQGNTIYF
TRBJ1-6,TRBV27,CASSAITGQASSYNSPLHF
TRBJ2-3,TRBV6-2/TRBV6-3,CASSYPASGVGTDTQYF
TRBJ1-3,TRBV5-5,CASSRDIPGNTIYF
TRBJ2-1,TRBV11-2,CASSLGQVYNEQFF
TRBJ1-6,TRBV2,CASSERDSPSSYNSPLHF
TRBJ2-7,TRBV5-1,CASSPSTGLYEQYF
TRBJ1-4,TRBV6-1,CASSDPVATNEKLFF
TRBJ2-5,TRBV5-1,CASSFYTGMGETQYF
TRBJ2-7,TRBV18,CASSPPGRQGVGEQYF